The rows below give T cell receptor beta chains drawn from one sample of a study of CXCR3-negative and CXCR3-positive naive CD8 T cells. With the 5' RACE reads reprocessed, TCRdb shows one record per CDR3 protein and no DNA. The repertoire table contains 43,000 or so distinct CDR3 sequences. The source material was naive CXCR3- CD8+ T cells from blood. Receptor source: a human donor in good health. Some clones in this sample may be carry-over from other donors' samples. CDR3s include the opening cysteine and the closing phenylalanine or tryptophan. Rows give clone size only sometimes, using once, few, many, or a class for an expanded clone.

j_call cdr3_length v_call clone_size cdr3_aa
TRBJ2-2 13 TRBV5-1 NA CAFSAEPTGELFF
TRBJ2-2 16 TRBV20-1 NA CSASFSGDRVGGELFF
TRBJ1-6 12 TRBV7-9 NA CASSLWISPLHF
TRBJ1-1 11 TRBV7-9 NA CASSVGREAFF
TRBJ2-7 14 TRBV4-3 NA CASSQGTVAYEQYF
TRBJ2-1 17 TRBV5-1 NA CASSPLTLPGSYNEQFF
TRBJ2-3 18 TRBV29-1 NA CSVEFGLRGESAGDTQYF
TRBJ2-7 17 TRBV7-9 NA CASSSYTAEFVSYEQYF
TRBJ2-1 15 TRBV4-1 NA CASSQASGGRAEQFF
TRBJ2-7 15 TRBV7-9 NA CASSSDGTGRHEQYF
TRBJ2-1 14 TRBV2 NA CASSVDSSYNEQFF
TRBJ2-1 16 TRBV24-1 NA CATSDRGGSSYNEQFF
TRBJ2-7 15 TRBV28 NA CAVSSGQGLNYEQYF
TRBJ1-3 15 TRBV14 NA CASSQIDLAGDTIYF
TRBJ2-1 15 TRBV6-2/TRBV6-3 NA CASSYGDRSYNEQFF
TRBJ2-5 14 TRBV12-3/TRBV12-4 NA CASSPPGHEETQYF
TRBJ2-1 14 TRBV29-1 NA CSVRLAGAGDEQFF
TRBJ2-3 15 TRBV20-1 NA CSARVSGSSTDTQYF
TRBJ2-2 13 TRBV7-9 NA CASSHKTGAELFF
TRBJ2-1 15 TRBV12-3/TRBV12-4 NA CASSFGDPSYNEQFF
TRBJ2-1 13 TRBV7-9 NA CASRVASGSEQFF
TRBJ1-2 16 TRBV6-5 NA CASSPYYTGTGVGYTF
TRBJ2-5 15 TRBV4-3 medium-sized CASSQERRAQETQYF
TRBJ2-3 13 TRBV29-1 NA CSGRQRTTNTQYF
TRBJ1-2 15 TRBV4-3 NA CASSQENGPNYGYTF
TRBJ1-2 12 TRBV28 NA CASSFGGLDYTF
TRBJ1-2 17 TRBV9 NA CASSTNHQTGEIYGYTF
TRBJ2-3 14 TRBV7-8 NA CASSHSGAVDTQYF
TRBJ2-7 16 TRBV29-1 NA CSVELVGSPATYEQYF
TRBJ2-7 13 TRBV20-1 NA CSARITGDYEQYF
TRBJ2-7 14 TRBV20-1 NA CSARDAENSYEQYF
TRBJ2-3 14 TRBV6-5 NA CASSYGQGIDTQYF
TRBJ2-1 14 TRBV20-1 NA CSALHPNRSSEQFF